The source of this T cell receptor (beta chain) is a study of T cells in Graves' hyperthyroidism and ophthalmopathy. Study results and caveats: Most clonotypes expanded in thyroid above 0.001 were likewise present in blood.

There are a few counts of this clonotype. Its antigen is as yet unknown. TCR beta CDR3 regions were amplified from RNA. RT-PCR in the first round (using the HTBI primer set) targeted the TCR CDR3. Each CDR3 protein is one row after TCRdb ran MiXCR on the multiplex PCR reads. Here the sample spans more than 550,000 distinct CDR3 sequences, approximately 15% being singletons. Newly diagnosed hyperthyroidism patients aged 18 to 65 years had disease lasting under 2 months. It was uncontrolled infection, other autoimmune disease, pregnancy or lactation that excluded patients. The authors obtained PBMCs from 9 to 10 ml of fresh peripheral blood. CDR3 size: 13 residues. Trimming pared 0 bases from V and 8 bases from J, leaving 10 bases between. CDR1 KGHSY and CDR2 FQNENV come from the germline V gene.

The V and J genes are TRBV16 and TRBJ1-2; tentative D call: TRBD1 (5 bases). Material for sequencing was blood. This TCR was recovered from a man between 50 and 59 years old with Graves' hyperthyroidism. CDR3 amino acids: CASSQSSQVGYTF. DNA for the CDR3: TGTGCCAGCAGCCAATCCTCACAGGTCGGCTACACCTTC.